The 20 T cell receptor beta chains given below trace back to one sample, sequenced in a study of blood T cell repertoires in COVID-19. The repertoire was sequenced with immunoSEQ multiplex PCR; TCRdb's copy has only in-frame clones and lacks some. Of approximately 87,000 clones in the sample, 80% to 90% were seen once. The sample consisted of peripheral blood. The source is a man aged 65-85 years with active or convalescent COVID-19.

The chain uses TRBV19 and TRBJ2-2, with TRBD2 as a possible D gene (5 bases). Trimming took off 7 bases at V and 2 bases at J, with 8 bases between the two ends. Germline V gene sequence: CDR1 LNHDA, CDR2 SQIVND (reference sequence). CDR3 length: 13 residues. The CDR3 DNA reads as TGTGCCAGTATCCGGACTAACACCGGGGAGCTGTTTTTT. Its translation: CASIRTNTGELFF.

This clone was seen more than once but under ten times. The rearrangement links TRBV19 to TRBJ1-5; D perhaps matches TRBD1 (6 bases). The germline gives CDR1 LNHDA, CDR2 SQIVND (reference sequence). This CDR3 region has 17 residues. Deletions cut 5 bases from V and 0 bases from J, with 17 bases between. The chain's CDR3 is CASSSYLGQNSNQPQHF. CDR3 sequence (DNA): TGTGCCAGTAGTTCATATTTAGGACAGAATAGCAATCAGCCCCAGCATTTT.

The gene calls are TRBV11-1 and TRBJ2-5; TRBD2 agrees at 13 bases. CDR3 length: 17 residues. The germline CDR1 and CDR2 sequences are SGHAT and FQDESV (reference sequence). After removal of 0 bases from V and 4 bases from J, the junction contained 5 bases not matched to a gene. Here the CDR3 reads CASSLAYRLAGGETQYF. For the CDR3, the DNA is TGTGCCAGCAGCTTAGCTTACCGACTAGCGGGAGGAGAGACCCAGTACTTC.

V and J are TRBV5-4 and TRBJ1-2; tentative D call: TRBD1 (5 bases). Germline CDR1 and CDR2: SGHNT and YYREEE (reference sequence). There are 15 residues in the CDR3. The V gene lost 0 bases and the J gene lost 5 bases, with 14 bases spanning the gap. CDR3 DNA: TGTGCCAGCAGCTTGGGCAGGGTCTTAGAGTATGGCTACACCTTC. The encoded protein is CASSLGRVLEYGYTF.

This clone was picked up one time. The V and J genes are TRBV9 and TRBJ1-5; D remains ambiguous. This CDR3 contains 13 residues. Germline V CDR1 and CDR2: SGDLS, YYNGEE. The ends were cut back, 3 bases at V and 2 bases at J, with 6 bases in the middle. CDR3 amino acids: CASSGEGNQPQHF. The CDR3 nucleotides are TGTGCCAGCAGCGGAGAAGGCAATCAGCCCCAGCATTTT.

In DNA form, the CDR3 reads TGTGCCAGCAGCTTAGGGCCCTCAGGAGGAGAGACCCAGTACTTC. It specifies CASSLGPSGGETQYF. The chain carries TRBV13 and TRBJ2-5; maybe TRBD2 (5 bases). V was cut by 0 bases and J by 4 bases, with 12 bases left in between. Germline CDR1 is PRHDT and CDR2 is FYEKMQ (reference sequence). The CDR3 spans 15 residues. The whole variable domain, filled in from reference TRBV13 and TRBJ2-5, reads AAGVIQSPRHLIKEKRETATLKCYPIPRHDTVYWYQQGPGQDPQFLISFYEKMQSDKGSIPDRFSAQQFSDYHSELNMSSLELGDSALYFCASSLGPSGGETQYFGPGTRLLVL.

The chain has TRBV4-1 and TRBJ1-6; 8 positions match TRBD1. Germline lookup yields CDR1 MGHRA and CDR2 YSYEKL. V dropped 4 bases and J dropped 5; count of bases not matched to a gene: 4. The CDR3 has 15 residues. The CDR3 loop is CASSPADRDNSPLHF. The CDR3 nucleotides read TGCGCCAGCAGCCCGGCGGACAGGGATAATTCACCCCTCCACTTT.

The chain carries TRBV6-5 and TRBJ2-5, with TRBD2 matching over 10 bases. The CDR3 extends over 15 amino acids. The germline V gene encodes CDR1 MNHEY and CDR2 SVGAGI. V was pared by 5 bases and J by 5 bases, with 8 bases of the junction left unmatched. The CDR3 region is CASSRPSGSTETQYF. The CDR3 DNA is TGTGCCAGCAGTCGCCCTAGCGGGAGCACGGAGACCCAGTACTTC.

This chain connects TRBV5-1 to TRBJ1-2; 11 bases are shared with TRBD1. CDR1 and CDR2 (germline): SGHRS, YFSETQ. The ends lost 3 bases at V and 0 bases at J; junction bases unmatched: 4. The CDR3 sequence is 16 residues long. For the CDR3, the DNA is TGCGCCAGCAGCTGGGGACAGGGGGGAACTAACTATGGCTACACCTTC. Translating gives CASSWGQGGTNYGYTF.

The V call is TRBV5-4, the J call TRBJ2-1; 15 bases line up with TRBD2. Germline lookup yields CDR1 SGHNT and CDR2 YYREEE (reference sequence). This CDR3 has 16 amino acids. After removal of 0 bases from V and 7 bases from J, the junction contained 2 bases not matched to a gene. The CDR3 DNA reads TGTGCCAGCAGCTTGGGGGGGACTAGCGGGAGGAATGAGCAGTTCTTC. As protein: CASSLGGTSGRNEQFF.

The rearrangement uses TRBV5-6 and TRBJ1-1; D remains unclear. Germline V gives CDR1 SGHDT, CDR2 YYEEEE. The CDR3 length is 13 residues. Trimming removed 6 bases at V and 5 bases at J, with 14 bases between. For the CDR3, the DNA is TGTGCCAGCAACAACCGGGGTCGAACTGAAGCTTTCTTT. Protein: CASNNRGRTEAFF. Looking up the rest from reference TRBV5-6 and TRBJ1-1 gives the full variable domain: DAGVTQSPTHLIKTRGQQVTLRCSPKSGHDTVSWYQQALGQGPQFIFQYYEEEERQRGNFPDRFSGHQFPNYSSELNVNALLLGDSALYLCASNNRGRTEAFFGQGTRLTVV.

The chain combines TRBV9 with TRBJ2-4; TRBD2 agrees at 9 bases. V was pared by 3 bases and J by 4 bases, with 2 bases of the junction left unmatched. The CDR3 sequence is 14 residues long. The V gene's germline CDR1 is SGDLS and CDR2 YYNGEE. The CDR3 DNA follows: TGTGCCAGCAGCGCGGGACTAGCTAAAAACATTCAGTACTTC. Translation gives CASSAGLAKNIQYF.

The V gene is TRBV6-2 or TRBV6-3, the J gene TRBJ1-2, with 8 bases identical to TRBD1. The CDR3 is 14 amino acids. The ends lost 4 bases at V and 6 bases at J; junction bases unmatched: 7. Germline CDR1 and CDR2: MNHEY and SVGEGT. For the CDR3, the DNA is TGTGCCAGCAGTTGGGACTGGACAGGGAATGGCTACACCTTC. This codes for CASSWDWTGNGYTF.

This clone was picked up one time. The genes are TRBV7-9 and TRBJ2-7; 7 bases are a match to TRBD1. After removal of 5 bases from V and 3 bases from J, the junction contained 13 bases not matched to a gene. The CDR3 totals 16 residues. Germline CDR1 and CDR2: SEHNR and FQNEAQ (reference sequence). The DNA of the CDR3 is TGTGCCAGCAGCCCGTTTCCGGGACAGAGGTACTACGAGCAGTACTTC. It encodes CASSPFPGQRYYEQYF.

The rearrangement links TRBV28 to TRBJ2-7; D is unclear. Per the germline V gene, CDR1 is MDHEN and CDR2 is SYDVKM. The V end was cut by 1 base, the J end by 3 bases, with 13 bases between. CDR3 length equals 15 residues. CDR3 amino acids: CASSLLGEVGYEQYF. CDR3 DNA: TGTGCCAGCAGTTTATTAGGAGAAGTTGGCTACGAGCAGTACTTC.

This chain links TRBV5-4 with TRBJ2-7; the match to TRBD2 covers 8 bases. Germline-derived CDR1 and CDR2 are SGHNT and YYREEE (reference sequence). V lost 4 bases, J lost 5 bases, and 8 bases stayed unmatched. The CDR3 is 14 residues long. The CDR3 is CASSGGLVTDEQYF. In DNA form, the CDR3 reads TGTGCCAGCAGCGGGGGACTAGTTACAGACGAGCAGTACTTC.

This clone came up once. The rearrangement joins TRBV28 to TRBJ1-2; D might be TRBD1 (6 bases). The V gene lost 3 bases and the J gene lost 4 bases, with 21 bases spanning the gap. The CDR3 extends over 17 amino acids. Germline V gene lookup returns CDR1 MDHEN and CDR2 SYDVKM. As DNA, the CDR3 is TGTGCCAGCAGTTTCTTGACGACAGGCCGAGGGTCCTATGGCTACACCTTC. Translating gives CASSFLTTGRGSYGYTF.

A word on this clone: One junction end does not reproduce the germline sequence, and a read error may be involved. V usage is TRBV30 and J usage is TRBJ1-1; TRBD1 is a possible D gene (6 bases). Germline V CDR1 and CDR2: GTSNPN, SVGIG (reference sequence). This CDR3 is built from 14 residues. The CDR3 region has the DNA TGTGCCGGGAGCCGGGGGGGCGGACTTGCTGAAGCTTTCTTT. Its protein is CAGSRGGGLAEAFF. The whole variable domain, remainder taken from reference TRBV30 and TRBJ1-1, is SQTIHQWPATLVQPVGSPLSLECTVEGTSNPNLYWYRQAAGRGLQLLFYSVGIGQISSEVPQNLSASRPQDRQFILSSKKLLLSDSGFYLCAGSRGGGLAEAFFGQGTRLTVV.

V gene TRBV5-1 combines with J gene TRBJ2-7; D not certain. Germline values: CDR1 SGHRS, CDR2 YFSETQ. The CDR3 has 13 amino acids. V gave up 2 bases and J gave up 4 bases, with 10 bases separating them. The CDR3 region has the DNA TGCGCCAGCAGCTTTAGGTCAGGATACGAGCAGTACTTC. Residues: CASSFRSGYEQYF.

This clone came up once. V usage is TRBV10-3 and J usage is TRBJ1-2, with D hard to call. V was cut by 0 bases and J by 8 bases, with 13 bases left in between. The V gene's germline CDR1 is ENHRY and CDR2 SYGVKD. CDR3 length: 14 residues. Here the CDR3 DNA reads TGTGCCATCAGTGAGTCGCACCGAAACCGGGGCTACACCTTC. Translating it yields CAISESHRNRGYTF.